What follows are 18 T cell receptor beta chains derived from one specimen sequenced in a study of OX40 agonist ivuxolimab in advanced cancers. Produced via immunoSEQ multiplex PCR; TCRdb's table is partial and in-frame only. The sample holds tens of thousands of clones, 70% to 90% seen once. The sequences come from CD4+ or CD8+ T cells sorted from blood, collected in a trial of the OX40 agonist ivuxolimab. The origin of the receptors is an adult with an advanced solid tumor such as melanoma, head and neck, liver or kidney cancer.

The chain couples TRBV2 to TRBJ1-6, with D uncertain. The germline V gene has CDR1 SNHLY and CDR2 FYNNEI. V dropped 5 bases and J dropped 10 bases, with 12 bases sitting between them. The CDR3 runs to 13 residues. The chain's CDR3 is CASSPGLTSPLHF. CDR3 nucleotides: TGTGCCAGCAGTCCGGGCCTCACCTCACCCCTCCACTTT.

The chain couples TRBV18 to TRBJ2-1; TRBD1 might be the D (6 bases). V dropped 4 bases and J dropped 0 bases, with 10 bases sitting between them. This CDR3 spans 15 amino acids. Germline assignment: CDR1 KGHSH and CDR2 LQKENI. CDR3 amino acids: CASSLGAGSYNEQFF. CDR3 DNA: TGTGCCAGCTCACTGGGGGCAGGCTCCTACAATGAGCAGTTCTTC. The full variable domain, rest sourced from reference TRBV18 and TRBJ2-1, is NAGVMQNPRHLVRRRGQEARLRCSPMKGHSHVYWYRQLPEEGLKFMVYLQKENIIDESGMPKERFSAEFPKEGPSILRIQQVVRGDSAAYFCASSLGAGSYNEQFFGPGTRLTVL.

The V call is TRBV13, the J call TRBJ1-4; the match to TRBD1 covers 10 bases. This CDR3 is 15 amino acids long. Germline values: CDR1 PRHDT, CDR2 FYEKMQ (reference sequence). The trim removed 5 bases at V and 4 bases at J, leaving 4 bases unmatched. The CDR3 nucleotides read TGTGCCAGCAGCGACAGGGGGCGCAATAATGAAAAACTGTTTTTT. This encodes CASSDRGRNNEKLFF.

The V gene is TRBV5-6, the J gene TRBJ1-2; D unresolved. Germline CDR1 is SGHDT and CDR2 is YYEEEE. The CDR3 runs to 14 residues. V shed 5 bases and J shed 2 bases, with 13 bases lying between them. The DNA of the CDR3 is TGTGCCAGCAGTTCCATCGGCCAGAACTATGGCTACACCTTC. This gives the protein CASSSIGQNYGYTF.

This clone was found once. This chain joins TRBV28 and TRBJ1-1, with D maybe TRBD1 (5 bases). Trimming stripped 6 bases from V and 11 bases from J, with 25 bases between. In germline, CDR1 is MDHEN, CDR2 SYDVKM. The CDR3 totals 15 residues. CDR3 DNA sequence: TGTGCCAGCAGCCAACCTCCTCCGGGACCAATTGATGCTTTCTTT. This codes for CASSQPPPGPIDAFF.

The rearrangement joins TRBV7-2 to TRBJ2-7, with D possibly called TRBD1 or TRBD2 (5 bases each). Trimming removed 5 bases from V and 2 bases from J, with 16 bases in between. CDR1 is SGHTA, CDR2 FQGNSA, per germline. The CDR3 is 15 amino acids. The CDR3 region has the DNA TGTGCCAGCAGCCCTGAAAGGGGACGGACCTACGAGCAGTACTTC. Its protein product is CASSPERGRTYEQYF.

This clone has just a few counts. The CDR3 bases are TGTGCCAGCAGCGTAGGGGGAGGGAACTATGGCTACACCTTC. It encodes CASSVGGGNYGYTF. The chain recombines TRBV9 with TRBJ1-2; no clear D gene. Looked up from germline, CDR1 is SGDLS and CDR2 is YYNGEE. CDR3 length equals 14 residues. V was clipped by 0 bases and J by 2 bases, with 8 bases between them.

The rearrangement links TRBV4-2 to TRBJ2-7, with 8 positions matching TRBD1. After removal of 4 bases from V and 0 bases from J, the junction contained 11 bases not matched to a gene. Germline lookup yields CDR1 LGHNA and CDR2 YNFKEQ. The CDR3 has 17 residues. CDR3: CASSPSKGQVSSYEQYF. As DNA, the CDR3 is TGTGCCAGCAGCCCTTCTAAGGGACAGGTCAGCTCCTACGAGCAGTACTTC.

J is TRBJ1-4 and V is TRBV4-1; 8 nucleotides agree with TRBD1. In germline, CDR1 is MGHRA, CDR2 YSYEKL. The CDR3 contains 15 residues. The trim removed 1 base at V and 8 bases at J, leaving 6 bases unmatched. CDR3 loop: CASSQAGTGAEKLFF. In DNA form, the CDR3 reads TGCGCCAGCAGCCAAGCAGGGACAGGAGCGGAAAAACTGTTTTTT.

This clone appeared a single time. The CDR3 spells CASSLTGALSGNTIYF. The CDR3, as DNA: TGTGCCAGCAGCTTAACGGGGGCCCTCTCTGGAAACACCATATATTTT. The chain is built from TRBV7-9 and TRBJ1-3, with D possibly matching TRBD1 (6 bases). The CDR3 sequence is 16 residues long. V lost 2 bases and J lost 0, with 11 bases in between. Germline V gives CDR1 SEHNR, CDR2 FQNEAQ (reference sequence).

The J gene is TRBJ2-7, the V gene TRBV6-1; no reliable D call. The CDR3 spans 15 residues. Trimming cost V 2 bases and J 3 bases, with 14 bases left between them. The germline CDR1 and CDR2 sequences are MNHNS and SASEGT. In DNA form, the CDR3 reads TGTGCCAGCAGTGAACGAGGAGACTCGATCTACGAGCAGTACTTC. Translated: CASSERGDSIYEQYF.

The rearrangement uses TRBV18 and TRBJ2-3, with D possibly being TRBD1 (8 bases). V dropped 2 bases and J dropped 4 bases, with 13 bases sitting between them. CDR3 size: 15 residues. Germline V CDR1 and CDR2: KGHSH, LQKENI. CDR3 bases: TGTGCCAGCTCACCATGGACAGGGAGGGCAGATACGCAGTATTTT. Encoded protein: CASSPWTGRADTQYF.

V is TRBV7-6 and J is TRBJ2-7, with TRBD2 matching 14 bases. The trim removed 3 bases at V and 0 bases at J, leaving 10 bases unmatched. The CDR3 has 19 residues. Germline V CDR1 and CDR2: SGHVS, FNYEAQ. The CDR3 spells CASSFTTSGGVQPSYEQYF. For the CDR3, the DNA is TGTGCCAGCAGCTTCACGACTAGCGGGGGGGTCCAACCCTCCTACGAGCAGTACTTC.

With respect to this clone: Other nucleotide sequences from this sample produce the same CDR3. The gene calls are TRBV6-5 and TRBJ2-7; D unresolved. Germline V CDR1 and CDR2: MNHEY, SVGAGI. The length of the CDR3 is 13 residues. V was cut by 0 bases and J by 4 bases, with 7 bases left in between. CDR3 bases: TGTGCCAGCAGTTACTCGCGTGGGTACGAGCAGTACTTC. It codes for CASSYSRGYEQYF.

This clone was detected only once. The chain carries TRBV19 and TRBJ1-5; D unclear. The V gene lost 7 bases and the J gene lost 1 base, with 14 bases spanning the gap. CDR3 size: 15 residues. Germline V gene data show CDR1 as LNHDA and CDR2 as SQIVND (reference sequence). CDR3 DNA: TGTGCCAGTAACGCCGGACTGACGAGCAATCAGCCCCAGCATTTT. Translated: CASNAGLTSNQPQHF. The whole variable domain, filled in from reference TRBV19 and TRBJ1-5, reads DGGITQSPKYLFRKEGQNVTLSCEQNLNHDAMYWYRQDPGQGLRLIYYSQIVNDFQKGDIAEGYSVSREKKESFPLTVTSAQKNPTAFYLCASNAGLTSNQPQHFGDGTRLSIL.

The rearrangement joins TRBV9 to TRBJ1-1; no definite D call. Trimming pared 6 bases from V and 4 bases from J, leaving 7 bases between. Germline lookup yields CDR1 SGDLS and CDR2 YYNGEE. This CDR3 contains 11 residues. The CDR3 coding sequence is TGTGCCAGCAAATCGGGCACTGAAGCTTTCTTT. Residues: CASKSGTEAFF.

The chain recombines TRBV5-1 with TRBJ1-6; 9 nucleotides align to TRBD1. V was clipped by 7 bases and J by 6 bases; unmatched bases: 2. The CDR3 loop spans 13 amino acids. CDR1 and CDR2 (germline): SGHRS, YFSETQ. CDR3 DNA: TGCGCCAGCTCGGGACAGGGTAATTCACCCCTCCACTTT. The encoded protein is CASSGQGNSPLHF.

The V and J genes are TRBV7-2 and TRBJ2-3; D remains unclear. From germline, CDR1 is SGHTA and CDR2 FQGNSA. This CDR3 spans 14 amino acids. Deletions cut 3 bases from V and 2 bases from J, with 9 bases between. CDR3 DNA sequence: TGTGCCAGCAGCTTGTTAGATCTCACAGATACGCAGTATTTT. Translating gives CASSLLDLTDTQYF.